This record concerns one T cell receptor (beta chain) sequence. This clonotype was seen a handful of times. Its antigen is currently not known. No much larger clonotype is one base removed from it; base qualities were not supplied. The data belong to a study of post-analysis software for immune sequencing data (dated by TCRdb to the mid-2010s). With respect to the entire study: The recorded disease courses included relapsing-remitting, secondary progressive and progressive-relapsing multiple sclerosis, and some patients had no subtype annotation. Patient repertoires were compared against 11 previously published healthy control repertoires from donors aged roughly 6 to 26 years. A subset of samples was prepared in parallel using single-end sample barcoding, then pooled and co-amplified after Illumina adapter ligation.

On the study overall, not on this receptor specifically: Strong co-clustering of samples prepared in the same batch was shown by direct clustering with F measure, prompting a batch-effect correction. The control group was slightly older than the multiple sclerosis patient group. Compared with controls, multiple sclerosis patients had significantly lower normalized Chao1 diversity, a finding suggesting substantial peripheral T-cell clonal expansion. About five TRBV segments, including TRBV5-6, TRBV5-1 and TRBV20-1, were significantly more frequent in patients than controls.

To demonstrate the VDJtools post-analysis software, TCR beta repertoires were profiled from the peripheral blood of more than ten young patients with multiple sclerosis. Multiple sclerosis patients were children and adolescents aged roughly 6 to 15 years. Library preparation used PCR. Sequencer: Illumina HiSeq 2500. Unique molecular identifiers were incorporated into TCR beta cDNA libraries to reduce PCR and sequencing biases. About 500,000 cDNA molecules were obtained per 1 to 10 million input T cells, so each molecule approximated one T cell. Patient libraries were prepared and sequenced with the same protocol used for the earlier healthy control dataset. Samples belonging to the same batch were prepared together, multiplexed and sequenced on a shared HiSeq lane. Concerning the study's data processing: MIGEC was used to process the raw barcoded reads, and molecular identifier groups with only a single read were discarded before consensus assembly and CDR3 extraction. VDJtools was used for post-analysis of the clonotype tables, with diversity normalized by down-sampling every dataset to the smallest sample size. To correct batch-related cross-sample contamination, repertoire overlap clustering matched CDR3 amino acid sequences but not nucleotide sequences. The public sequencing data were trimmed at Q25 with fastp and processed into clonotypes with MiXCR by TCRdb, which kept only in-frame beta chains. Rows with one shared CDR3 protein collapse into an entry with the most common genes and DNA. TCRdb, rather than the study authors, made the V and J calls. The sample table lists about half a million distinct CDR3 sequences, less than 45% of them with a count of one. The ten top clones hold 9% to 14% of the sample.

V and J are truncated by 5 bases and 8 bases respectively, leaving an intervening sequence of 19 bases. The cysteine opens and the phenylalanine closes a CDR3 of 15 amino acids. Only CDR3 DNA is held: 45 bases, read in frame from base 1. The sequenced sample consisted of blood. The sequence came from a girl under 18 with multiple sclerosis. Recombination linked TRBV12-3 or TRBV12-4 to TRBJ2-1, with TRBD2 perhaps the D gene, on 6 matching bases. The sequenced DNA: TGTGCCAGCAGTCGACCGGGGATGCGCGGGGATGAGCAGTTCTTC. Translated, this gives CASSRPGMRGDEQFF.